This T cell receptor beta chain emerged from a study of cytomegalovirus exposure and HLA in healthy donors. V was clipped by 4 bases and J by 7 bases; unmatched bases: 11. The CDR3 length is 15 residues. Germline V lookup: CDR1 SNHLY, CDR2 FYNNEI. Researchers ran the PCR with 60 Vbeta and 13 Jbeta primers. Sequencing used immunoSEQ multiplex PCR; TCRdb keeps in-frame clones, though not all of them. The data show about 130,000 clones, about four fifths seen once. Material: PBMCs. The rearrangement joins TRBV2 to TRBJ1-2, with 8 bases aligning to TRBD1. The source of this sequence is a man between 25 and 39 years old in good health and CMV-seronegative. Here the CDR3 reads CASSVIGQGEGGYTF. In DNA, the CDR3 is TGTGCCAGCAGTGTTATTGGACAGGGAGAAGGTGGCTACACCTTC.